This TCR beta chain was recorded in a study of blood T cell repertoires in COVID-19. Profiled with immunoSEQ multiplex PCR; TCRdb holds only in-frame clones, not every one. In the table there are around 180,000 clones, about four fifths of which are singletons. This CDR3 has 14 amino acids. Germline assignment: CDR1 SGHDN and CDR2 FVKESK. Trimming removed 2 bases at V and 4 bases at J, with 9 bases between. This clone was counted between two and nine times. The receptor's source is a human donor in a cohort sampled during active COVID-19. Source material: peripheral blood. The V gene is TRBV14, the J gene TRBJ2-1; a weak D match, TRBD2 (6 bases). CDR3 sequence (DNA): TGTGCCAGCAGCCAACCGGGACTTTACAATGAGCAGTTCTTC. Residues: CASSQPGLYNEQFF.